The 29 T cell receptor beta chains presented below share a single source sample, sequenced in a study of T cell repertoires in cytomegalovirus infection. TCRdb independently ran MiXCR on the reads; one entry per CDR3 protein. The sample lists some 450,000 distinct CDR3 sequences, about 33% occurring once. The material sequenced was PBMCs. These receptors were obtained from a human donor in good health (CMV status not recorded). Some clones in this sample may be carry-over from other donors' samples.

This clonotype was observed a few times. The rearrangement uses TRBV6-1 and TRBJ1-1, with D unresolved. Germline V gene data show CDR1 as MNHNS and CDR2 as SASEGT. The V end was cut by 2 bases, the J end by 1 base, with 11 bases between. The CDR3 runs 15 residues. Here the CDR3 DNA reads TGTGCCAGCAGTGAAATGACACTCCGGAACACTGAAGCTTTCTTT. It is translated as CASSEMTLRNTEAFF.

This clonotype appeared once. The chain carries TRBV6-6 and TRBJ1-5; D not certain. In germline, CDR1 is MNHNY, CDR2 SVGAGI (reference sequence). This CDR3 has 16 residues. V shed 7 bases and J shed 0 bases, with 16 bases lying between them. The DNA for the CDR3 is TGTGCCAGCACCGAGCGGTCAGATTATAGCAATCAGCCCCAGCATTTT. Translated, it gives CASTERSDYSNQPQHF.

There are many counts of this clonotype. V usage is TRBV11-2 and J usage is TRBJ2-5; D possibly corresponds to TRBD2 (5 bases). The V end lost 0 bases, the J end lost 0 bases, and 5 bases lay between the germline ends. CDR3 length: 14 residues. Germline V lookup: CDR1 SGHAT, CDR2 FQNNGV. CDR3 DNA: TGTGCCAGCAGCTTAGAGGACTACCAAGAGACCCAGTACTTC. Translation: CASSLEDYQETQYF.

J is TRBJ1-2 and V is TRBV25-1; 9 nucleotides agree with TRBD1. Germline V gene data show CDR1 as MGHDK and CDR2 as SYGVNS. V lost 6 bases, J lost 4 bases, and 6 bases stayed unmatched. There are 14 residues in the CDR3. The CDR3 sequence: CASRATGGSYGYTF. The CDR3 DNA reads TGTGCCAGCAGAGCTACAGGGGGCAGCTATGGCTACACCTTC.

This clonotype was observed at least ten times. The V call is TRBV7-6, the J call TRBJ1-2, with D perhaps TRBD1 (5 bases). There are 15 residues in the CDR3. V was pared by 3 bases and J by 8 bases, with 19 bases between. Germline-derived CDR1 and CDR2 are SGHVS and FNYEAQ. The CDR3 sequence is CASSFRAGSLMGYTF. The CDR3 nucleotides are TGTGCCAGCAGCTTTAGGGCAGGGAGTCTTATGGGCTACACCTTC.

In this sample, this clonotype turned up many times. V usage is TRBV20-1 and J usage is TRBJ2-5; the match to TRBD2 covers 10 bases. The CDR3 has 15 amino acids. Germline CDR1 DFQATT, CDR2 SNEGSKA (reference sequence). V gave up 5 bases and J gave up 0 bases; unmatched junction bases: 6. CDR3 DNA sequence: TGCAGTGCTGGACCGGGACTAGCGTACCAAGAGACCCAGTACTTC. Protein: CSAGPGLAYQETQYF.

This clonotype has a handful of counts. The chain couples TRBV7-6 to TRBJ1-6; D gene uncertain. Germline CDR1 is SGHVS and CDR2 is FNYEAQ. This CDR3 spans 13 amino acids. Trimming took off 5 bases at V and 10 bases at J, with 12 bases between the two ends. Written as DNA, the CDR3 is TGTGCCAGCAGCCCTCGTTCGACCTCACCCCTCCACTTT. Its translation: CASSPRSTSPLHF.

The chain carries TRBV19 and TRBJ2-7; no clear D gene. The CDR3 extends over 14 amino acids. V was clipped by 3 bases and J by 0 bases, with 9 bases between them. Germline V CDR1 and CDR2: LNHDA, SQIVND (reference sequence). The CDR3 loop is CASSILLSSYEQYF. The CDR3 DNA is TGTGCCAGTAGTATCCTCTTGAGCTCCTACGAGCAGTACTTC.

This clonotype was seen only a few times. The genes are TRBV19 and TRBJ2-7, with TRBD2 as a possible D gene (5 bases). Trimming removed 7 bases from V and 0 bases from J, with 22 bases in between. The CDR3 contains 17 residues. Germline V gene sequence: CDR1 LNHDA, CDR2 SQIVND (reference sequence). CDR3 residues: CASTPGSGGAYSYEQYF. The CDR3 nucleotides read TGTGCCAGTACCCCGGGGTCGGGCGGCGCCTACTCCTACGAGCAGTACTTC.

This clonotype has just a few counts. The chain combines TRBV4-1 with TRBJ1-5; D uncertain. Trimming took off 2 bases at V and 9 bases at J, with 20 bases between the two ends. Germline CDR1 reads MGHRA; CDR2 reads YSYEKL. CDR3 length: 16 amino acids. The CDR3 sequence: CASSQYWPDFSWPQHF. The DNA of the CDR3 is TGCGCCAGCAGCCAATATTGGCCGGACTTTTCGTGGCCCCAGCATTTT.

This clonotype was detected ten times or more. The chain joins TRBV7-2 to TRBJ2-3; TRBD1 is a possible D gene (6 bases). The CDR3 contains 15 residues. Trimming left V 0 bases short and J 0 bases short, with 7 bases between. Germline assignment: CDR1 SGHTA and CDR2 FQGNSA. CDR3 loop: CASSLAGASTDTQYF. The CDR3 DNA reads TGTGCCAGCAGCTTAGCGGGGGCCAGCACAGATACGCAGTATTTT. Full variable domain (remainder filled in from reference TRBV7-2 and TRBJ2-3): GAGVSQSPSNKVTEKGKDVELRCDPISGHTALYWYRQSLGQGLEFLIYFQGNSAPDKSGLPSDRFSAERTGGSVSTLTIQRTQQEDSAVYLCASSLAGASTDTQYFGPGTRLTVL.

A note on this clonotype: This may come from a read error, since a much larger clone is one base off. CDR3 in DNA: TGTGCCAGCTGCAGCGGCGGGACCGGTACTATCACCCTCCACTTT. Residues: CASCSGGTGTITLHF. The V gene is TRBV12-3 or TRBV12-4, the J gene TRBJ1-6, with a tentative D call TRBD1 (5 bases). The germline V and J ends were trimmed by 8 bases and 14 bases, with 25 bases remaining between them. The CDR3 spans 15 residues.

The chain links TRBV11-2 to TRBJ1-1, with D possibly matching TRBD1 (5 bases). The CDR3 covers 11 residues. The V end lost 8 bases, the J end lost 5 bases, and 9 bases lay between the germline ends. The germline gives CDR1 SGHAT, CDR2 FQNNGV. This chain's CDR3 is CASGTLTEAFF. The CDR3 nucleotides are TGTGCCAGCGGGACCCTTACTGAAGCTTTCTTT.

Turning to this clonotype: A junction end diverges from the germline sequence, so it may reflect a read error. This chain uses TRBV7-2 with TRBJ1-4, with unresolved D. CDR3 length equals 15 residues. The germline V gene has CDR1 SGHTA and CDR2 FQGNSA. The chain's CDR3 is CASSTQGNPNEKMFF. The CDR3 DNA is TGTGCCAGCAGCACTCAAGGGAACCCTAATGAAAAAATGTTTTTT.

This clonotype was counted at least ten times. The V and J genes are TRBV27 and TRBJ1-2; D gene unclear. V gave up 7 bases and J gave up 5 bases, with 11 bases separating them. The CDR3 contains 12 residues. CDR1 is MNHEY and CDR2 is SMNVEV in the germline V gene (reference sequence). The CDR3 is CASKVGEYGYTF. Here the CDR3 DNA reads TGTGCCAGCAAGGTCGGGGAGTATGGCTACACCTTC.

This chain links TRBV7-7 with TRBJ2-1, with 16 bases aligning to TRBD2. Trimming cost V 5 bases and J 7 bases; bases outside gene matches: 11. The CDR3 covers 18 residues. Germline V lookup: CDR1 SSHAT, CDR2 FNYEAQ (reference sequence). The CDR3 spells CASSASGLAGGPGNEQFF. CDR3 in DNA: TGTGCCAGCAGCGCCTCGGGACTAGCGGGGGGGCCAGGAAATGAGCAGTTCTTC.

The CDR3 nucleotides read TGCAGTGCTAGTTCCACAGTAGGGAAGGCAGATACGCAGTATTTT. Its translation is CSASSTVGKADTQYF. The rearrangement joins TRBV20-1 to TRBJ2-3; D unresolved. CDR1 and CDR2 (germline): DFQATT, SNEGSKA (reference sequence). The CDR3 consists of 15 residues. The V and J ends lost 3 bases and 4 bases respectively, with 17 bases between them.

The chain employs TRBV7-3 and TRBJ2-3, with D possibly TRBD2 on 6 matching bases. CDR1 and CDR2 (germline): SGHTA, FQGTGA. Between the trimmed V and J ends, which lost 3 bases and 1 base, there was a span of 11 bases. The CDR3 is 15 amino acids. In DNA form, the CDR3 reads TGTGCCAGCAGCTTTTTCGAGCGGGGCACAGATACGCAGTATTTT. This encodes CASSFFERGTDTQYF.

V is TRBV2 and J is TRBJ2-7; D is unclear. The V end was cut by 0 bases, the J end by 3 bases, with 9 bases between. Germline lookup yields CDR1 SNHLY and CDR2 FYNNEI. The CDR3 contains 14 residues. The CDR3 reads CASSEAGFIYEQYF. CDR3 bases: TGTGCCAGCAGTGAAGCAGGGTTCATCTACGAGCAGTACTTC. Full variable domain (outside the CDR3, taken from reference TRBV2 and TRBJ2-7): EPEVTQTPSHQVTQMGQEVILRCVPISNHLYFYWYRQILGQKVEFLVSFYNNEISEKSEIFDDQFSVERPDGSNFTLKIRSTKLEDSAMYFCASSEAGFIYEQYFGPGTRLTVT.

The table lists this clonotype with a few counts. The chain links TRBV19 to TRBJ2-3, with a weak D call TRBD2 (7 bases). The CDR3 has 14 residues. In germline, CDR1 is LNHDA, CDR2 SQIVND (reference sequence). The V gene lost 7 bases and the J gene lost 2 bases, with 13 bases spanning the gap. CDR3 bases: TGTGCCAGTATGGCGGGGGCCTACACAGATACGCAGTATTTT. Amino acid sequence: CASMAGAYTDTQYF.

In DNA form, the CDR3 reads TGTGCCAGCAGTACTCCGGGACAGGGGGCCCACGAGCAGTACTTC. It translates to CASSTPGQGAHEQYF. The chain couples TRBV6-6 to TRBJ2-7, with 12 bases matching TRBD1. CDR3 length: 15 amino acids. V shed 5 bases and J 5 bases; nucleotides not matched to a gene: 7. CDR1 is MNHNY and CDR2 is SVGAGI in the germline V gene (reference sequence).

V is TRBV6-2 or TRBV6-3 and J is TRBJ1-4; a weak D match, TRBD1 (6 bases). This CDR3 region has 15 residues. V was pared by 0 bases and J by 8 bases, with 13 bases between. The germline gives CDR1 MNHEY, CDR2 SVGEGT. The CDR3 protein is CASSYSKRGGEKLFF. DNA for the CDR3: TGTGCCAGCAGTTACTCGAAGAGGGGGGGAGAAAAACTGTTTTTT.

This chain joins TRBV10-3 and TRBJ2-7; D uncertain. Germline V gives CDR1 ENHRY, CDR2 SYGVKD. The CDR3 runs to 13 residues. Trimming removed 6 bases from V and 2 bases from J, with 11 bases in between. For the CDR3, the DNA is TGTGCCATCAGGGGTGCGACTCCCTACGAGCAGTACTTC. Amino acid sequence: CAIRGATPYEQYF.

The chain uses TRBV7-9 and TRBJ2-1, with 8 bases that match TRBD1. The CDR3 has 15 amino acids. Trimming cost V 1 base and J 8 bases; bases outside gene matches: 7. The germline gives CDR1 SEHNR, CDR2 FQNEAQ (reference sequence). This CDR3 is CASSLENQGADEQFF. The CDR3 nucleotides read TGTGCCAGCAGCTTAGAAAATCAGGGGGCGGATGAGCAGTTCTTC.

This chain uses TRBV7-2 with TRBJ2-7, with 9 positions matching TRBD1. CDR3 length: 16 residues. The V gene end was trimmed by 0 bases and the J gene end by 2 bases; junction bases not matched to a gene: 5. Germline V gene sequence: CDR1 SGHTA, CDR2 FQGNSA. In DNA form, the CDR3 reads TGTGCCAGCAGCTTAGCGCAAGGGACAGGGACCTACGAGCAGTACTTC. Translating it yields CASSLAQGTGTYEQYF.

This clonotype turned up a few times. The chain is built from TRBV12-3 or TRBV12-4 and TRBJ2-3, with 7 positions matching TRBD1. The V segment lost 1 base and the J segment 5 bases; nucleotides outside the gene matches: 6. The CDR3 consists of 15 residues. The CDR3 region has the DNA TGTGCCAGCAGTTTAGGAGGGGGCCAGATAGATACGCAGTATTTT. This gives the protein CASSLGGGQIDTQYF.

Notes on this clonotype: With a much larger clone just one base away, this may be a read error. V and J are TRBV7-8 and TRBJ1-1, with 8 bases aligning to TRBD1. V dropped 1 base and J dropped 5; count of bases not matched to a gene: 18. Germline CDR1 is SGHVS and CDR2 is FQNEAQ. The CDR3 is made up of 19 amino acids. CDR3 coding DNA: TGTGCCAGCAGCTTAGTTTTGACAGGGGATATATCTGGGAAGACTGAAGCTTTCTTT. Translated, it gives CASSLVLTGDISGKTEAFF.

The chain links TRBV19 to TRBJ1-6; 10 bases align to TRBD1. J was trimmed by 6 bases and V by 10 bases; bases with no gene match: 9. The CDR3 has 15 residues. CDR1 and CDR2 from the germline V gene are LNHDA and SQIVND (reference sequence). The CDR3 DNA reads as TGTGCCATTAACGGACAGGGGGAAATTAATTCACCCCTCCACTTT. Protein product: CAINGQGEINSPLHF.

This clonotype was counted at least ten times. This rearrangement joins TRBV11-1 to TRBJ1-1, with 7 bases lining up with TRBD1. J gave up 1 base and V 5 bases, and 7 bases lay outside the gene matches. The CDR3 totals 15 residues. CDR1 and CDR2 (germline): SGHAT, FQDESV (reference sequence). The CDR3 loop reads CASSEQGSANTEAFF. The DNA of the CDR3 is TGTGCCAGCAGCGAACAGGGGAGTGCGAACACTGAAGCTTTCTTT.